What follows are 4 T cell receptor beta chains derived from one specimen sequenced in a study of cytomegalovirus exposure and HLA in healthy donors. Vbeta (60) and Jbeta (13) primers were used in the PCR. Produced via immunoSEQ multiplex PCR; TCRdb's table is partial and in-frame only. Seen here are approximately 100,000 clones, approximately 73% observed once, and the top ten hold approximately 8.4%. Sequencing input: PBMCs. Source of these receptors: a man aged 35 to 55 in good health and CMV-seronegative.

The chain uses TRBV25-1 and TRBJ2-3; possibly TRBD2 for D (6 bases). Germline V CDR1 and CDR2: MGHDK, SYGVNS. V shed 8 bases and J shed 6 bases, with 15 bases lying between them. This CDR3 comprises 13 residues. The CDR3 region is CASGWGGADTQYF. CDR3 in DNA: TGTGCCAGCGGGTGGGGAGGAGCTGATACGCAGTATTTT.

This rearrangement joins TRBV19 to TRBJ2-1; 7 nucleotides match TRBD2. There are 14 residues in the CDR3. V gave up 6 bases and J gave up 3 bases; unmatched junction bases: 5. CDR1 and CDR2 from the germline V gene are LNHDA and SQIVND (reference sequence). The CDR3 here is CASRSGGRYNEQFF. CDR3 in DNA: TGTGCCAGTAGGTCGGGGGGTCGCTACAATGAGCAGTTCTTC.

The chain uses TRBV27 and TRBJ1-2; D is unclear. Germline V gene sequence: CDR1 MNHEY, CDR2 SMNVEV (reference sequence). The CDR3 runs 13 residues. V was pared by 8 bases and J by 2 bases, with 12 bases between. The CDR3 here is CASHQTGNYGYTF. CDR3 coding DNA: TGTGCCAGCCACCAGACGGGGAACTATGGCTACACCTTC.

The chain recombines TRBV7-6 with TRBJ1-1, with a weak D call TRBD1 (5 bases). This CDR3 has 14 amino acids. CDR1 is SGHVS, CDR2 FNYEAQ, per germline. The V end was cut by 5 bases, the J end by 4 bases, with 14 bases between. CDR3 amino acids: CASSELGGSTEAFF. The CDR3 DNA sequence: TGTGCCAGCAGCGAATTGGGGGGGAGCACTGAAGCTTTCTTT.